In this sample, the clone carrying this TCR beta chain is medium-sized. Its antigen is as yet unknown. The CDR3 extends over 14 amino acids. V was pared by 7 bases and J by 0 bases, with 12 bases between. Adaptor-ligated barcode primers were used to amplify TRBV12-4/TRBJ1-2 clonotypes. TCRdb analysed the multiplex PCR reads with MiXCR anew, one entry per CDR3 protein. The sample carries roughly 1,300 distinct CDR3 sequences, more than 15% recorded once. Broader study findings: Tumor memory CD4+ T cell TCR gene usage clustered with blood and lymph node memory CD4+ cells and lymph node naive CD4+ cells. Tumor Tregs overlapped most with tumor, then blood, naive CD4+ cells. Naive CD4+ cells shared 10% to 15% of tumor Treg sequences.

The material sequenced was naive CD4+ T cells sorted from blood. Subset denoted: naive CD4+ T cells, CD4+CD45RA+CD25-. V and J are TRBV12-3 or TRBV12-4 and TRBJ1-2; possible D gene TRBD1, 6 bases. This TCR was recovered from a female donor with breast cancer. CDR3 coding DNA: TGTGCCAGCACCCCGACAGGACCTAACTATGGCTACACCTTC. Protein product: CASTPTGPNYGYTF.